This T cell receptor beta chain was identified during a study of PD-1 blockade in classical Hodgkin lymphoma. The V end lost 1 base, the J end lost 7 bases, and 13 bases lay between the germline ends. The CDR3 runs 14 residues. Per the germline V gene, CDR1 is SEHNR and CDR2 is FQNEAQ (reference sequence). Libraries were prepared by immunoSEQ multiplex PCR; TCRdb keeps only in-frame clonotypes and omits some of them. The sample comprises roughly 20,000 clones, approximately 90% of which are singletons, and around 13% rests with the top ten. Every patient had relapsed following autologous stem cell transplantation, and cohorts differed in brentuximab vedotin exposure.

The receptor comes from a human donor with classical Hodgkin lymphoma. The sample in question was peripheral blood mononuclear cells (PBMCs), obtained before the second cycle of nivolumab. The genes are TRBV7-9 and TRBJ1-1, with no clear D. CDR3 in DNA: TGTGCCAGCAGCTTAGGTAGTGACTCAGGTGAAGCTTTCTTT. Protein sequence: CASSLGSDSGEAFF.